One TCR beta chain is described in this entry. Antigen specificity is unknown. This sample stems from a study of esophageal squamous cell carcinoma under preoperative chemotherapy. Across the whole study: TCR repertoires were profiled from both peripheral blood T cells and tumor-infiltrating lymphocytes.

Time point described: before preoperative PTX-NDP chemotherapy. Findings and caveats of the study: Peripheral T cells showed a significant TCR diversity increase after chemotherapy, unlike tumor-infiltrating lymphocytes. Paclitaxel-nedaplatin therapy caused immediate, substantial clonotype frequency changes. After treatment, tumor-infiltrating lymphocytes seemed to come partly from incoming peripheral T cells, not only local changes.

TCRdb used MiXCR to reprocess the PCR reads, holding one entry per CDR3 protein. The repertoire holds approximately 12,000 distinct CDR3 sequences, around half seen once, with around 17% in the top ten. Germline CDR1 reads MNHNS; CDR2 reads SASEGT. This CDR3 is built from 15 residues. The chain couples TRBV6-1 to TRBJ2-1; 7 bases fit TRBD2. Near its end, the DNA agrees better with TRBJ2-5, so the J call may be wrong. Collection of the sample occurred from a patient given preoperative chemotherapy. This TCR was recovered from a human donor with esophageal squamous cell carcinoma. The donor label of this sample is uncertain. The CDR3 sequence is CASSRERFNKETQYF. In DNA form, the CDR3 reads TGTGCCAGTTCGCGGGAGCGGTTTAACAAAGAGACCCAGTACTTC.